This T cell receptor (beta chain) is drawn from a study of somatic mutations in cytotoxic T cells in rheumatoid arthritis. Study-wide results and caveats: The targets (antigens) of the expanded CD8+ clones were not known. Rheumatoid arthritis patients were compared with age-matched healthy controls, and their CD8+ T-cell clonality did not differ significantly.

The assay was immunoSEQ multiplex PCR, and TCRdb's table has in-frame clones only and misses some. The data hold 4,000 to 5,000 clones, with about four fifths observed a single time. Comments on this clone: Antigen unknown.

CD4+ and CD8+ cells were isolated by positive magnetic bead selection, with purity checked by flow cytometry. Sequenced: CD8+ T cells sorted from blood. The sequence was obtained from an adult with rheumatoid arthritis.

The CDR3: CASSLGFGGQGEQYF. The CDR3 DNA reads as TGTGCCAGCAGCTTAGGATTTGGGGGACAGGGCGAGCAGTACTTC. The rearrangement joins TRBV11-2 to TRBJ2-7; 9 bases are a match to TRBD1. Germline trimming cut 1 base from V and 6 bases from J; bases unmatched to any gene: 7. CDR3 length: 15 residues. Per germline, CDR1 SGHAT and CDR2 FQNNGV. The complete variable domain, with remaining parts taken from reference TRBV11-2 and TRBJ2-7, reads EAGVAQSPRYKIIEKRQSVAFWCNPISGHATLYWYQQILGQGPKLLIQFQNNGVVDDSQLPKDRFSAERLKGVDSTLKIQPAKLEDSAVYLCASSLGFGGQGEQYFGPGTRLTVT.